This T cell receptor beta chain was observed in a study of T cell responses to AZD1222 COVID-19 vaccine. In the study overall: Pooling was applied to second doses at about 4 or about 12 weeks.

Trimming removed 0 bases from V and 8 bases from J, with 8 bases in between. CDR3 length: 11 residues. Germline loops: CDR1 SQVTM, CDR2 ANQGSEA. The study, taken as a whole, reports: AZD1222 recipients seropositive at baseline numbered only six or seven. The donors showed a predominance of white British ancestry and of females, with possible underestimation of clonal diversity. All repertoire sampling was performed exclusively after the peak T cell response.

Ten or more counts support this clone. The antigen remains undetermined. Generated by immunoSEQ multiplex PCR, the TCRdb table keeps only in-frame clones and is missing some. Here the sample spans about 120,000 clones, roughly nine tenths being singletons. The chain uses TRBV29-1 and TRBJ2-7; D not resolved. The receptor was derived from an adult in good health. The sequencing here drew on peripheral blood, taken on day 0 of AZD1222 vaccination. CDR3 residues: CSVEESTQQYF. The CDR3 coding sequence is TGCAGCGTTGAAGAGTCGACCCAGCAGTACTTC.